The sequence of this T cell receptor (beta chain) was determined in a study of follicular helper T cells after annual influenza vaccination. Broader study findings: Day 7 ICOS+CD38+ clones later appeared mostly in ICOS-CD38- cTfh. Yearly vaccinations repeatedly recalled conserved clonotypes in ICOS+CD38+ cTfh.

Generated by immunoSEQ multiplex PCR, the TCRdb table keeps only in-frame clones and is missing some. The sample lists about 14,000 clones, approximately 80% occurring once. Time point meaning: 2015-2016 season, pre-vaccination. Per time point, about 40-110 mL of blood was sampled. The CDR3 loop spans 16 amino acids. The germline V and J ends were trimmed by 2 bases and 1 base, with 12 bases remaining between them. Looked up from germline, CDR1 is KGHSH and CDR2 is LQKENI. On this clone: Its antigen is currently unknown.

The receptor was isolated from an adult who received the influenza vaccine. This specimen was CXCR5- memory CD4+ T cells sorted from blood, taken on the day of influenza vaccination. V and J are TRBV18 and TRBJ2-1; no definite D call. CDR3 amino acids: CASSPLPGRSYNEQFF. In DNA, the CDR3 is TGTGCCAGCTCACCATTGCCAGGCAGGTCCTACAATGAGCAGTTCTTC.